Below, 11 T cell receptor beta chains from the same sample are listed, as sequenced in a study of T cell responses to AZD1222 COVID-19 vaccine. Assay used: immunoSEQ multiplex PCR; TCRdb lists only in-frame clones, some missing. Here the sample spans 150,000 or so clones, around 85% being singletons. Source: peripheral blood, taken after recovery from COVID-19. Receptors were obtained from an adult who had recovered from COVID-19.

The chain is built from TRBV4-1 and TRBJ2-5; D is unclear. This CDR3 region has 13 residues. CDR1 is MGHRA, CDR2 YSYEKL, per germline. V dropped 6 bases and J dropped 4 bases, with 12 bases sitting between them. CDR3 DNA: TGCGCCAGCAGGAAACGCCTAGGAGAGACCCAGTACTTC. It yields the protein CASRKRLGETQYF.

The chain is built from TRBV29-1 and TRBJ1-1; D call uncertain. Germline CDR1 is SQVTM and CDR2 is ANQGSEA. Trimming pared 5 bases from V and 3 bases from J, leaving 13 bases between. The CDR3 is 13 amino acids. CDR3 coding DNA: TGCAGCGTTTCGACCCAGGCTGACACTGAAGCTTTCTTT. It encodes CSVSTQADTEAFF.

V and J are TRBV29-1 and TRBJ2-1; D may be TRBD2 (5 bases). V lost 7 bases and J 6 bases, leaving 25 bases between the germline ends. Germline V CDR1 and CDR2: SQVTM, ANQGSEA. CDR3 size: 16 residues. CDR3 loop: CSGPIHGRGSLNEQFF. The DNA of the CDR3 is TGCAGCGGCCCGATTCATGGCCGGGGATCCCTCAATGAGCAGTTCTTC.

The chain is built from TRBV7-2 and TRBJ2-1, with 7 bases fitting TRBD1. V was clipped by 3 bases and J by 0 bases; unmatched bases: 2. The CDR3 covers 15 residues. Germline CDR1 SGHTA, CDR2 FQGNSA. The CDR3 DNA is TGTGCCAGCAGCTTTGACAGGGCCTCCTACAATGAGCAGTTCTTC. Its translation is CASSFDRASYNEQFF.

This chain connects TRBV9 to TRBJ2-3, with D possibly called TRBD1 or TRBD2 (5 bases each). Trimming left V 0 bases short and J 7 bases short, with 12 bases between. The CDR3 covers 14 residues. Germline CDR1 SGDLS, CDR2 YYNGEE. The CDR3 sequence: CASSVAGPGHTQYF. The CDR3 DNA is TGTGCCAGCAGCGTAGCGGGGCCCGGTCATACGCAGTATTTT.

The chain has TRBV12-5 and TRBJ2-7; D possibly uses TRBD1 or TRBD2 (5 bases each). The CDR3 runs 15 residues. Trimming removed 8 bases at V and 5 bases at J, with 22 bases between. Germline V lookup: CDR1 LGHNT, CDR2 FRNRAP. DNA of the CDR3: TGTGCTAGTCGTCGGGACGGATCTCTTCTCGACGAGCAGTACTTC. Translation gives CASRRDGSLLDEQYF.

The chain combines TRBV21-1 with TRBJ1-3. TRBV21-1 is a pseudogene locus. The CDR3 has 16 residues. CDR3 sequence (DNA): TGTGCCAGCAGCAAATATTGGCAGACTACAGAAAACACCATATATTTT. Encoded protein: CASSKYWQTTENTIYF.

The rearrangement joins TRBV7-9 to TRBJ1-1; perhaps TRBD1 as D (5 bases). V was cut by 4 bases and J by 1 base, with 13 bases left in between. The CDR3 extends over 15 amino acids. Germline values: CDR1 SEHNR, CDR2 FQNEAQ (reference sequence). The DNA of the CDR3 is TGTGCCAGCAGCTCCCCTGGGGGGGAGAACACTGAAGCTTTCTTT. Its protein product is CASSSPGGENTEAFF.

This chain uses TRBV9 with TRBJ2-1; TRBD2 matches at 7 bases. The CDR3 loop spans 14 amino acids. The trim removed 4 bases at V and 7 bases at J, leaving 8 bases unmatched. Germline values: CDR1 SGDLS, CDR2 YYNGEE. The CDR3 nucleotides are TGTGCCAGCAGCTCAGGGAGGGAGTTGAATGAGCAGTTCTTC. This gives the protein CASSSGRELNEQFF.

The chain employs TRBV6-5 and TRBJ1-5; D might be TRBD1 (5 bases). This CDR3 is 14 amino acids long. V lost 6 bases and J 3 bases, leaving 12 bases between the germline ends. Germline V gene lookup returns CDR1 MNHEY and CDR2 SVGAGI. CDR3 in amino acids: CASSGTPVNQPQHF. In DNA form, the CDR3 reads TGTGCCAGCAGCGGGACTCCAGTCAATCAGCCCCAGCATTTT.

The chain couples TRBV10-3 to TRBJ1-2; D call uncertain. Germline V gives CDR1 ENHRY, CDR2 SYGVKD. The CDR3 runs 13 residues. The V gene lost 5 bases and the J gene lost 6 bases, with 13 bases spanning the gap. CDR3 sequence: CAISRDLFDGYTF. In nucleotides, the CDR3 is TGTGCCATCAGTCGAGACTTATTTGATGGCTACACCTTC.